Below are 17 T cell receptor beta chains sequenced from a single sample in a study of control samples from healthy donors and cancer patients. Some clones are missing from TCRdb's copy, which holds only in-frame ones; the method was immunoSEQ multiplex PCR. This sample carries fewer than 300,000 clones, about 80% of them seen once, and the ten largest clones take 13%. Sequenced input: PBMCs. The receptor source for this set is a woman in her sixties with lung cancer.

The CDR3 reads CASSQDLAPGNTIYF. The CDR3 DNA is TGTGCCAGCAGCCAAGATCTTGCACCCGGAAACACCATATATTTT. The chain has TRBV14 and TRBJ1-3; D is uncertain. CDR1 is SGHDN, CDR2 FVKESK, per germline. The CDR3 length is 15 residues. V lost 0 bases to trimming and J lost 4 bases, with 10 bases between them.

This rearrangement joins TRBV10-2 to TRBJ1-1; 7 positions match TRBD1. The CDR3 runs to 14 residues. V lost 6 bases and J lost 1; bases outside the gene matches: 5. Germline values: CDR1 WSHSY, CDR2 SAAADI. The CDR3 loop reads CASRLQGSNTEAFF. The CDR3 bases are TGCGCCAGCAGATTACAGGGGTCGAACACTGAAGCTTTCTTT.

The chain combines TRBV6-5 with TRBJ2-7, with TRBD2 identical over 12 bases. The germline CDR1 and CDR2 sequences are MNHEY and SVGAGI. This CDR3 contains 16 residues. V shed 0 bases and J 5 bases; nucleotides not matched to a gene: 5. CDR3 sequence reads: CASSYSGLAGIDEQYF. CDR3 coding DNA: TGTGCCAGCAGTTACTCCGGACTAGCGGGAATCGACGAGCAGTACTTC.

V gene TRBV5-6 combines with J gene TRBJ2-3, with D possibly matching TRBD2 (6 bases). This CDR3 spans 13 amino acids. The germline gives CDR1 SGHDT, CDR2 YYEEEE. Trimming left V 5 bases short and J 4 bases short, with 11 bases between. This CDR3 reads CASRRRVPDTQYF. The CDR3 DNA reads as TGTGCCAGCAGAAGGAGGGTCCCAGATACGCAGTATTTT.

This chain connects TRBV19 to TRBJ2-7; TRBD1 matches at 7 bases. V trimming: 6 bases; J trimming: 6 bases; junction bases outside the gene matches: 11. In germline, CDR1 is LNHDA, CDR2 SQIVND (reference sequence). The length of the CDR3 is 14 residues. The CDR3, as DNA: TGTGCCAGTAGCACGACCGACAGGGCAGGCGAGCAGTACTTC. It is translated as CASSTTDRAGEQYF.

The rearrangement links TRBV28 to TRBJ1-4; D may be TRBD1 (6 bases). The CDR3 runs 14 residues. Germline V gives CDR1 MDHEN, CDR2 SYDVKM. V dropped 6 bases and J dropped 8 bases, with 16 bases sitting between them. The CDR3 protein is CASSGGDIREKLFF. The CDR3 nucleotides read TGTGCCAGCAGCGGCGGGGACATTCGCGAAAAACTGTTTTTT.

The J gene is TRBJ1-2, the V gene TRBV5-4; the D is unclear. Trimming left V 0 bases short and J 8 bases short, with 8 bases between. The germline CDR1 and CDR2 sequences are SGHNT and YYREEE (reference sequence). The CDR3 runs to 12 residues. CDR3 in amino acids: CASSLDGEGYTF. For the CDR3, the DNA is TGTGCCAGCAGCTTGGATGGGGAGGGCTACACCTTC.

The chain employs TRBV6-5 and TRBJ1-1; 7 nucleotides agree with TRBD1. Unmatched junction bases numbered 6, after V lost 6 bases and J lost 8 bases. From germline, CDR1 is MNHEY and CDR2 SVGAGI. The CDR3 is made up of 12 amino acids. This chain's CDR3 is CASSRTGEEAFF. As DNA, the CDR3 is TGTGCCAGCAGCCGCACAGGGGAGGAAGCTTTCTTT.

This clone occurred once. The rearrangement uses TRBV9 and TRBJ2-5; the match to TRBD2 covers 11 bases. CDR1 is SGDLS, CDR2 YYNGEE, per germline. The V segment lost 4 bases and the J segment 1 base; nucleotides outside the gene matches: 9. This CDR3 has 17 residues. CDR3 in amino acids: CASSPRGGLAAQETQYF. The CDR3 bases are TGTGCCAGCAGCCCCCGTGGGGGACTAGCGGCCCAAGAGACCCAGTACTTC. The entire variable domain, with the rest obtained from reference TRBV9 and TRBJ2-5, is as follows: DSGVTQTPKHLITATGQRVTLRCSPRSGDLSVYWYQQSLDQGLQFLIQYYNGEERAKGNILERFSAQQFPDLHSELNLSSLELGDSALYFCASSPRGGLAAQETQYFGPGTRLLVL.

This chain joins TRBV7-3 and TRBJ2-3; D might be TRBD2 (5 bases). Deletions cut 1 base from V and 6 bases from J, with 14 bases between. There are 15 residues in the CDR3. Germline lookup yields CDR1 SGHTA and CDR2 FQGTGA. CDR3 in amino acids: CASSLSGGRRDTQYF. CDR3 nucleotides: TGTGCCAGCAGCTTAAGTGGCGGGCGTCGGGATACGCAGTATTTT.

The rearrangement uses TRBV3-1 (or the pseudogene TRBV3-2) and TRBJ2-7; D possibly corresponds to TRBD2 (6 bases). Germline V lookup: CDR1 LGHDT, CDR2 YNNKEL (reference sequence). The CDR3 extends over 14 amino acids. V was trimmed by 2 bases and J by 2 bases, leaving 10 bases between them. For the CDR3, the DNA is TGTGCCAGCAGCCAATCGGGAGCCACCTACGAGCAGTACTTC. Translation gives CASSQSGATYEQYF.

The chain joins TRBV27 to TRBJ1-1; D gene ambiguous. V was trimmed by 3 bases and J by 1 base, leaving 9 bases between them. The germline gives CDR1 MNHEY, CDR2 SMNVEV (reference sequence). This CDR3 contains 14 residues. CDR3 coding DNA: TGTGCCAGCAGTTTCTCGACCGGGAACACTGAAGCTTTCTTT. This encodes CASSFSTGNTEAFF.

In this sample, this clone turned up once. The chain combines TRBV5-1 with TRBJ2-7, with 10 bases matching TRBD1. The length of the CDR3 is 15 residues. Trimming at V came to 4 bases and at J to 4 bases, leaving 8 bases not matched to a gene. CDR1 is SGHRS and CDR2 is YFSETQ in the germline V gene. CDR3 coding DNA: TGCGCCAGCAGCGAGACAGGGGGCGTCTCTTACGAGCAGTACTTC. Translation: CASSETGGVSYEQYF.

The V gene is TRBV7-6, the J gene TRBJ2-7; 10 nucleotides line up with TRBD1. Germline V gene lookup returns CDR1 SGHVS and CDR2 FNYEAQ. The J segment lost 2 bases and the V segment lost 1 base, leaving 2 bases of the junction unmatched. The CDR3 runs 15 residues. CDR3 sequence: CASSLGGTGAYEQYF. The CDR3 nucleotides read TGTGCCAGCAGCTTAGGGGGGACAGGGGCCTACGAGCAGTACTTC. Using reference TRBV7-6 and TRBJ2-7 for the parts outside the CDR3, the full variable domain is GAGVSQSPRYKVTKRGQDVALRCDPISGHVSLYWYRQALGQGPEFLTYFNYEAQQDKSGLPNDRFSAERPEGSISTLTIQRTEQRDSAMYRCASSLGGTGAYEQYFGPGTRLTVT.

The genes are TRBV4-2 and TRBJ1-5; no firm D call. V was cut by 4 bases and J by 2 bases, with 15 bases left in between. The CDR3 is 16 amino acids. Looked up from germline, CDR1 is LGHNA and CDR2 is YNFKEQ. The CDR3 sequence is CASSLSVARGNQPQHF. The CDR3 DNA is TGTGCCAGCAGCCTCTCGGTAGCCCGGGGCAATCAGCCCCAGCATTTT.

This clone was detected once. The chain uses TRBV5-1 and TRBJ2-1; D unresolved. With 0 bases removed from V and 7 bases from J, the gap between germline ends came to 14 bases. The CDR3 length is 15 residues. Germline-derived CDR1 and CDR2 are SGHRS and YFSETQ. The DNA of the CDR3 is TGCGCCAGCAGCTTGGCGACCGCCGCCTGGAATGAGCAGTTCTTC. Translating it yields CASSLATAAWNEQFF.

The rearrangement joins TRBV24-1 to TRBJ2-3; 7 nucleotides align to TRBD2. This CDR3 is built from 12 residues. CDR1 is KGHDR and CDR2 is SFDVKD in the germline V gene. V gave up 9 bases and J gave up 3 bases; unmatched junction bases: 2. CDR3 nucleotides: TGTGCCACCGGGACTACTACAGATACGCAGTATTTT. Its translation: CATGTTTDTQYF.